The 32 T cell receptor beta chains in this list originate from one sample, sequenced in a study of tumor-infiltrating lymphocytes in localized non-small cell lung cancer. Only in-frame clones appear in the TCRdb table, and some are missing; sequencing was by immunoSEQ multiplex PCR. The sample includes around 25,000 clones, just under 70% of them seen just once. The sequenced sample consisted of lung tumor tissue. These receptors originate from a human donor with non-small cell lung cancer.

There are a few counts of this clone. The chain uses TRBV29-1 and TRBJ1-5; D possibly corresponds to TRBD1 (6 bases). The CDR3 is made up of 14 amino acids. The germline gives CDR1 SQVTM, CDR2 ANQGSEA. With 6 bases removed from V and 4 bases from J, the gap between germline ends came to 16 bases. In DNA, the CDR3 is TGCAGCGTCCGGACAGAAAACTTTAATCAGCCCCAGCATTTT. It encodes CSVRTENFNQPQHF.

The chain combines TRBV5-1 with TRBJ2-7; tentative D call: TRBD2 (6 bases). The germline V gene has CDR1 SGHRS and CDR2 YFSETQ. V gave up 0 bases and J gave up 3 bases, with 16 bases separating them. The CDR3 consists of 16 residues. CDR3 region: CASSLGGWGDHYEQYF. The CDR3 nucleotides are TGCGCCAGCAGCTTGGGGGGCTGGGGGGACCACTACGAGCAGTACTTC.

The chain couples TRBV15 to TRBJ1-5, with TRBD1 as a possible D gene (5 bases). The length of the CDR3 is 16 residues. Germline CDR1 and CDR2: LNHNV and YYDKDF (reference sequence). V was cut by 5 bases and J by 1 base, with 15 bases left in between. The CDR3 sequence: CATSPRRQTSNQPQHF. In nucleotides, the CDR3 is TGTGCCACCAGCCCCCGTAGACAGACAAGCAATCAGCCCCAGCATTTT.

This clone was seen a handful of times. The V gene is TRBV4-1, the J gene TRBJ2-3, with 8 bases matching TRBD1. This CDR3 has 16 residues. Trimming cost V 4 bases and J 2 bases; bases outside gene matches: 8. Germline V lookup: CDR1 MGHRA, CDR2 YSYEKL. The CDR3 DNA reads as TGCGCCAGCAGCCGAGAGACAGGGGCCATCACAGATACGCAGTATTTT. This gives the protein CASSRETGAITDTQYF.

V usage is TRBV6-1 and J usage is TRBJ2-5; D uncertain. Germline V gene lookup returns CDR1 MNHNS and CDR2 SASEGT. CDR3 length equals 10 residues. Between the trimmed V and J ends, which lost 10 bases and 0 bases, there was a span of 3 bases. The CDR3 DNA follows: TGTGCCACCTACCAAGAGACCCAGTACTTC. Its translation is CATYQETQYF.

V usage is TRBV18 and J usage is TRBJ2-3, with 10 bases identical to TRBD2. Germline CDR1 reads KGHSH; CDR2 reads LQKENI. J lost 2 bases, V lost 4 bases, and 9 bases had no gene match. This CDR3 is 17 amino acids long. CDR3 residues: CASSLFRTSGYTDTQYF. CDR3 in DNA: TGTGCCAGCTCACTTTTCCGGACTAGCGGATACACAGATACGCAGTATTTT.

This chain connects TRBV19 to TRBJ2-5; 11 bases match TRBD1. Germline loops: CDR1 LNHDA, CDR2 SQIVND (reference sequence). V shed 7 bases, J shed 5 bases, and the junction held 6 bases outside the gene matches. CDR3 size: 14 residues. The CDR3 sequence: CASTPDRGQETQYF. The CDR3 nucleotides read TGTGCCAGTACCCCGGACAGGGGGCAGGAGACCCAGTACTTC.

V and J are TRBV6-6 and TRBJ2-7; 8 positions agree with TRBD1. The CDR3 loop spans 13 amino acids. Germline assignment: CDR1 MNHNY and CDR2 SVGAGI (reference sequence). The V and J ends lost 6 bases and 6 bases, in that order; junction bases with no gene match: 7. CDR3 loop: CASSSGQGAEQYF. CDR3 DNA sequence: TGTGCCAGCAGCAGTGGACAGGGAGCCGAGCAGTACTTC.

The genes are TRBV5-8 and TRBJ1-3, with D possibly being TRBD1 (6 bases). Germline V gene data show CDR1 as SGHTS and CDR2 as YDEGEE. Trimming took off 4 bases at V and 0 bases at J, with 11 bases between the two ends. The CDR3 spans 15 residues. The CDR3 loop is CASSPDSFSGNTIYF. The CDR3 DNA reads TGTGCCAGCAGCCCGGACAGCTTCTCTGGAAACACCATATATTTT.

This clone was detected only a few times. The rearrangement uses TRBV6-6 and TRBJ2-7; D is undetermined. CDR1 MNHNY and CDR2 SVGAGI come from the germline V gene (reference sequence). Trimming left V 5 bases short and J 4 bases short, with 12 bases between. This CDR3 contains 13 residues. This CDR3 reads CASSTGYRYEQYF. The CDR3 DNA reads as TGTGCCAGCAGTACGGGTTACCGGTACGAGCAGTACTTC.

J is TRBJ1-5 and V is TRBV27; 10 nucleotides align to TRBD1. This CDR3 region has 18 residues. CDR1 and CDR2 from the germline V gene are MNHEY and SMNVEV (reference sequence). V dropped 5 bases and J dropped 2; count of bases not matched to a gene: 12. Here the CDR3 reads CASSPSGTGDLGNQPQHF. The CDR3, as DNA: TGTGCCAGCAGTCCATCCGGGACAGGGGATTTGGGCAATCAGCCCCAGCATTTT.

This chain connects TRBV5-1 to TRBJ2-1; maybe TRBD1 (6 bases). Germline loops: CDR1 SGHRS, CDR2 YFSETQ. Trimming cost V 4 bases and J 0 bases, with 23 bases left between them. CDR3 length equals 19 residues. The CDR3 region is CASSPRAGDVLSSYNEQFF. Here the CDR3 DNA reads TGCGCCAGCAGCCCCAGGGCAGGGGACGTATTGAGCTCCTACAATGAGCAGTTCTTC. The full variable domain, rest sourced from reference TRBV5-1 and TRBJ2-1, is KAGVTQTPRYLIKTRGQQVTLSCSPISGHRSVSWYQQTPGQGLQFLFEYFSETQRNKGNFPGRFSGRQFSNSRSEMNVSTLELGDSALYLCASSPRAGDVLSSYNEQFFGPGTRLTVL.

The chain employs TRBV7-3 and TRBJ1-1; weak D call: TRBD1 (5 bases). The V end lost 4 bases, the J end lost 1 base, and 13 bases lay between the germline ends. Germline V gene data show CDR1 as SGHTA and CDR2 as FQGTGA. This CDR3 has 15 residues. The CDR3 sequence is CASSSSRQGNTEAFF. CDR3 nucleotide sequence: TGTGCCAGCAGCTCAAGTCGGCAGGGGAACACTGAAGCTTTCTTT.

The CDR3 loop is CASSVVGQGIAEQYF. CDR3 bases: TGTGCCAGCAGCGTAGTCGGACAGGGAATCGCCGAGCAGTACTTC. The chain is built from TRBV5-4 and TRBJ2-7; 8 positions match TRBD1. Germline trimming cut 4 bases from V and 6 bases from J; bases unmatched to any gene: 12. The CDR3 has 15 amino acids. Germline CDR1 reads SGHNT; CDR2 reads YYREEE (reference sequence).

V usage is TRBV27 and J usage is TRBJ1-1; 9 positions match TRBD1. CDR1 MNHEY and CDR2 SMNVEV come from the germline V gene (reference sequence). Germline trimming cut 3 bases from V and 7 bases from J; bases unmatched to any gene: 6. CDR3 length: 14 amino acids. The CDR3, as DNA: TGTGCCAGCAGTTTCGGACAGGGGAATGGTGAAGCTTTCTTT. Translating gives CASSFGQGNGEAFF.

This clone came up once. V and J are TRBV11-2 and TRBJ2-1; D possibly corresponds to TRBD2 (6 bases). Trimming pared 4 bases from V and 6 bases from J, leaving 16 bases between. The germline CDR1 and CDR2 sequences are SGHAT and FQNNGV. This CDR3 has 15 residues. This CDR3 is CASSSWGGKGNEQFF. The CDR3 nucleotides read TGTGCCAGCAGCTCGTGGGGCGGGAAAGGCAATGAGCAGTTCTTC.

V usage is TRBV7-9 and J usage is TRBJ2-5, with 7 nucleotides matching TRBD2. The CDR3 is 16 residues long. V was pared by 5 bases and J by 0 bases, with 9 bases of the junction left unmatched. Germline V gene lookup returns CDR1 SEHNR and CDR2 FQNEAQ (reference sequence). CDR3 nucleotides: TGTGCCAGCAGCATCGGACTAGGAGGGGACCAAGAGACCCAGTACTTC. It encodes CASSIGLGGDQETQYF.

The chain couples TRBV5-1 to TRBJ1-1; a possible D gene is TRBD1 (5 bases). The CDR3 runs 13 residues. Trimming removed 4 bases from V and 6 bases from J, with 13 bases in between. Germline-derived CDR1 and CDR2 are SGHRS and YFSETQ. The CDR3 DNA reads TGCGCCAGCAGCAGGGGCAGGGTCGCTGAAGCTTTCTTT. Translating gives CASSRGRVAEAFF.

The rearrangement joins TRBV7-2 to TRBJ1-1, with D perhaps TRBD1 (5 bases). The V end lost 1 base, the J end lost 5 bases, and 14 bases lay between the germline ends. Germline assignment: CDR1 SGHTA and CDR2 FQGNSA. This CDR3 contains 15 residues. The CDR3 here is CASSLVRGGATEAFF. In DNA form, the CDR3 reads TGTGCCAGCAGCTTAGTAAGGGGAGGAGCGACTGAAGCTTTCTTT. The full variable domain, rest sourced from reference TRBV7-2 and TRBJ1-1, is GAGVSQSPSNKVTEKGKDVELRCDPISGHTALYWYRQSLGQGLEFLIYFQGNSAPDKSGLPSDRFSAERTGGSVSTLTIQRTQQEDSAVYLCASSLVRGGATEAFFGQGTRLTVV.

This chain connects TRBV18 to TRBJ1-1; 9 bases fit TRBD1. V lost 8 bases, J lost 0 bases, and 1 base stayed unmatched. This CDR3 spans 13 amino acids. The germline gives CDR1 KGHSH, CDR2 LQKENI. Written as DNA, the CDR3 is TGTGCCAGCGGACAGGGGATGAACACTGAAGCTTTCTTT. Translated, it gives CASGQGMNTEAFF.

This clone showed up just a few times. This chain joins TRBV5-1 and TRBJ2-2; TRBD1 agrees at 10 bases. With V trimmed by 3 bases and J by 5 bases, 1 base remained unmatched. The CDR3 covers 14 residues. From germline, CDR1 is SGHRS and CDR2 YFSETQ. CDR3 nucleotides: TGCGCCAGCAGCTGGGGACAGGGGACCGGGGAGCTGTTTTTT. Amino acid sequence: CASSWGQGTGELFF.

Here the CDR3 reads CASSLGKAGANVLTF. CDR3 in DNA: TGTGCCAGCAGCTTAGGGAAAGCTGGGGCCAACGTCCTGACTTTC. V gene TRBV11-2 combines with J gene TRBJ2-6; D gene uncertain. Germline V gives CDR1 SGHAT, CDR2 FQNNGV. This CDR3 contains 15 residues. V was cut by 1 base and J by 2 bases, with 6 bases left in between.

The CDR3 DNA follows: TGTGCCAGCAGCCCTTCCCTTGATCGAGGTGGAACCGGGGAGCTGTTTTTT. It yields the protein CASSPSLDRGGTGELFF. V and J are TRBV7-8 and TRBJ2-2; D not resolved. This CDR3 region has 17 residues. Trimming cost V 5 bases and J 5 bases, with 21 bases left between them. The germline gives CDR1 SGHVS, CDR2 FQNEAQ.

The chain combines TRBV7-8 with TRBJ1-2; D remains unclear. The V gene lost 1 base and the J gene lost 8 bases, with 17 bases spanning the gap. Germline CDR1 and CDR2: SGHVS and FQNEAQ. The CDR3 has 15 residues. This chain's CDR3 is CASSLERLAGEGYTF. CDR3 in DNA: TGTGCCAGCAGCTTAGAGCGGTTGGCAGGTGAGGGCTACACCTTC.

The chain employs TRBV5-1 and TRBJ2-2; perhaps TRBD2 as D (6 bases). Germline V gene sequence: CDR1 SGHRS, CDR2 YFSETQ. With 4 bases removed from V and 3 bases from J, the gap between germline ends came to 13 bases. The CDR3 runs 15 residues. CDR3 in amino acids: CASSHPGTHTGELFF. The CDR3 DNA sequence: TGCGCCAGCAGCCACCCCGGGACTCACACCGGGGAGCTGTTTTTT.

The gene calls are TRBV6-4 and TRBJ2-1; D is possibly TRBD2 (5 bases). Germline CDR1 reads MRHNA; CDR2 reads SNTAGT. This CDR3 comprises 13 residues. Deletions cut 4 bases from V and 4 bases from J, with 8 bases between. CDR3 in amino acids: CASSAAEYNEQFF. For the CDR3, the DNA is TGTGCCAGCAGTGCAGCGGAGTACAATGAGCAGTTCTTC.

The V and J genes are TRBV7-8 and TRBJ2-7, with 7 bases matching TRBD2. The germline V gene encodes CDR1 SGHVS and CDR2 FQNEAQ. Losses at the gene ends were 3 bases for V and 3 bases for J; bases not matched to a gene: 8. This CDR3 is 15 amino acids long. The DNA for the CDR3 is TGTGCCAGCAGCTTCACTAGCGACCCACGCTACGAGCAGTACTTC. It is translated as CASSFTSDPRYEQYF.

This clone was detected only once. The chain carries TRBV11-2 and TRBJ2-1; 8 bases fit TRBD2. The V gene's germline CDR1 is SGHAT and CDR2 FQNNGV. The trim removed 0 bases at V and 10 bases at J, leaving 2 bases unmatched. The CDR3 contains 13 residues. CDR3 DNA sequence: TGTGCCAGCAGCTTAGAGCGGGGGGCCGAGCAGTTCTTC. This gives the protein CASSLERGAEQFF. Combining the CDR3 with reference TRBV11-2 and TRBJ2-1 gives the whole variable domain EAGVAQSPRYKIIEKRQSVAFWCNPISGHATLYWYQQILGQGPKLLIQFQNNGVVDDSQLPKDRFSAERLKGVDSTLKIQPAKLEDSAVYLCASSLERGAEQFFGPGTRLTVL.

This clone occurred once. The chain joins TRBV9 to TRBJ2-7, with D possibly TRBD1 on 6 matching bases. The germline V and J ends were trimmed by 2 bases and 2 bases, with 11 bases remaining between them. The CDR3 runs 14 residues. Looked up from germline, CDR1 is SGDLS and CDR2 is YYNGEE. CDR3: CASSVTGGPYEQYF. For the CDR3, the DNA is TGTGCCAGCAGCGTGACAGGCGGCCCCTACGAGCAGTACTTC.

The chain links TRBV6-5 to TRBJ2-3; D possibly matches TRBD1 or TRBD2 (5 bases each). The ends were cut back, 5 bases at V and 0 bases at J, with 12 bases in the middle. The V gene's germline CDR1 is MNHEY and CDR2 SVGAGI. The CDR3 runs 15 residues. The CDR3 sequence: CASSRGKISTDTQYF. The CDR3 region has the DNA TGTGCCAGCAGTCGGGGCAAAATCAGCACAGATACGCAGTATTTT.

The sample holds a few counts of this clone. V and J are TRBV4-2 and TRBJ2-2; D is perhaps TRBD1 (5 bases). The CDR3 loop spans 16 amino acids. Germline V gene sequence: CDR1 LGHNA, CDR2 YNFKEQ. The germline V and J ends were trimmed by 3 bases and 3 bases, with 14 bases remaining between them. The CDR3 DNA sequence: TGTGCCAGCAGCCAGGACATGGCAGGGCACACCGGGGAGCTGTTTTTT. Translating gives CASSQDMAGHTGELFF.

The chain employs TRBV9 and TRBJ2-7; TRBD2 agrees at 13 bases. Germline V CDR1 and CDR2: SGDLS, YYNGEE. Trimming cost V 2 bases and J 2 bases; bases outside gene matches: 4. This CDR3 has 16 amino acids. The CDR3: CASSVGGTSGTYEQYF. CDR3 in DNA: TGTGCCAGCAGCGTGGGAGGGACTAGCGGGACCTACGAGCAGTACTTC.